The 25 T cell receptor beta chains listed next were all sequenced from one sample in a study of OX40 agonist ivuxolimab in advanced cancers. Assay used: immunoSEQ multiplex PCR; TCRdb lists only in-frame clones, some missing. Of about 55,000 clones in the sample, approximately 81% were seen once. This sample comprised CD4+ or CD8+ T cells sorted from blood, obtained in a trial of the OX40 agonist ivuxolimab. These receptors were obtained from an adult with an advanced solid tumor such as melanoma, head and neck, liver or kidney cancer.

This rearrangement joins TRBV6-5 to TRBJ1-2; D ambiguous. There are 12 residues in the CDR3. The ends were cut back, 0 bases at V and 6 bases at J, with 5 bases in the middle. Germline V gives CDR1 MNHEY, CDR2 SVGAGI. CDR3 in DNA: TGTGCCAGCAGTTACTCCGGCGATGGCTACACCTTC. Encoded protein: CASSYSGDGYTF.

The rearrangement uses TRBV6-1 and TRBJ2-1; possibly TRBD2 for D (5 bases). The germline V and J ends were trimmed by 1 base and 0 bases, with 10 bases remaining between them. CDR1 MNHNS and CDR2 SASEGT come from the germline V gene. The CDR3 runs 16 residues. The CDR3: CASSEVGVGSYNEQFF. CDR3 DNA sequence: TGTGCCAGCAGTGAAGTCGGGGTCGGCTCCTACAATGAGCAGTTCTTC.

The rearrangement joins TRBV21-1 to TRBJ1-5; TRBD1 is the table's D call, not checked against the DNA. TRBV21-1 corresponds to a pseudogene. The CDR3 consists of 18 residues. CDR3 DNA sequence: TGTGCCAGCAGCAAAAAAATTCCGAACAGGGTCTGCGATCAGCCCCAGCATTTT. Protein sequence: CASSKKIPNRVCDQPQHF.

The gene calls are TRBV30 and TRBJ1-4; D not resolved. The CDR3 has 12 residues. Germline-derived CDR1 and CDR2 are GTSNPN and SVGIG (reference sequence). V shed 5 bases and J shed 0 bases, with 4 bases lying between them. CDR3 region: CAWSATNEKLFF. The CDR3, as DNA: TGTGCCTGGTCTGCAACTAATGAAAAACTGTTTTTT.

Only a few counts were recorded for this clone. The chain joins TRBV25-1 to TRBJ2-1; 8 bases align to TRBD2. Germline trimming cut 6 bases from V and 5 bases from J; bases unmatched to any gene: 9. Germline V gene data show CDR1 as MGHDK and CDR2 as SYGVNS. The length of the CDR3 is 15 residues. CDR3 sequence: CASSSGLAANNEQFF. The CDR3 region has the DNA TGTGCCAGCAGCTCAGGACTAGCTGCAAACAATGAGCAGTTCTTC.

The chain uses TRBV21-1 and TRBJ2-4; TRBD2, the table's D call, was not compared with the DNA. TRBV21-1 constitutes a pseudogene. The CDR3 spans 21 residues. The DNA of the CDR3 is TGTGCCAGCAGCAATATGACTAGCGGGAGAGGGGGCAGTAGGGCCAAAAACATTCAGTACTTC. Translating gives CASSNMTSGRGGSRAKNIQYF.

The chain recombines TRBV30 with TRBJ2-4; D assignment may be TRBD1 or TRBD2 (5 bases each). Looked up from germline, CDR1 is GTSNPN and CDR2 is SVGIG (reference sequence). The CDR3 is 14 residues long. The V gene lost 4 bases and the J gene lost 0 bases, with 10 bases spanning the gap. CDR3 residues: CAWNSGPAKNIQYF. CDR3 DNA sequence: TGTGCCTGGAATTCGGGACCAGCCAAAAACATTCAGTACTTC.

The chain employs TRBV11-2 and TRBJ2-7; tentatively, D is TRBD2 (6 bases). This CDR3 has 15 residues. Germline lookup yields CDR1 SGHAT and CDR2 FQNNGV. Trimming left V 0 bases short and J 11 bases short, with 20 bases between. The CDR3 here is CASSLDPTGGLREYF. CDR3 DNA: TGTGCCAGCAGCTTAGACCCAACCGGGGGTCTACGTGAGTACTTC.

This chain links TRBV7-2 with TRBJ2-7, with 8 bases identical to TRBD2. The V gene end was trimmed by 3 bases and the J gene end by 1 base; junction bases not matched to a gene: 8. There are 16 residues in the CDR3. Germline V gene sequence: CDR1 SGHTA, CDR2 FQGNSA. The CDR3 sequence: CASSLHTSGVSYEQYF. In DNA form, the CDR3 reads TGTGCCAGCAGCTTGCACACTAGCGGAGTTTCCTACGAGCAGTACTTC.

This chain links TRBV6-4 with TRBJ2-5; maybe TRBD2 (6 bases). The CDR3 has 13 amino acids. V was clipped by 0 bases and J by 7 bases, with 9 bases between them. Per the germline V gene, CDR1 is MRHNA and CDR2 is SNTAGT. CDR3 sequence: CASSDSRGGTQYF. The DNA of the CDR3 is TGTGCCAGCAGTGACTCGAGGGGAGGGACCCAGTACTTC.

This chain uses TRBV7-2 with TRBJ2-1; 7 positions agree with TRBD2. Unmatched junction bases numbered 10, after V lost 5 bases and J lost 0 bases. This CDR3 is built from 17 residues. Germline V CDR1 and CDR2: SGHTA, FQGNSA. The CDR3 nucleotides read TGTGCCAGCAGCCCCATTAGGGGCGGGAGCTCCTACAATGAGCAGTTCTTC. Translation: CASSPIRGGSSYNEQFF. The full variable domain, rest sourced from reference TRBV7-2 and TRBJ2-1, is GAGVSQSPSNKVTEKGKDVELRCDPISGHTALYWYRQSLGQGLEFLIYFQGNSAPDKSGLPSDRFSAERTGGSVSTLTIQRTQQEDSAVYLCASSPIRGGSSYNEQFFGPGTRLTVL.

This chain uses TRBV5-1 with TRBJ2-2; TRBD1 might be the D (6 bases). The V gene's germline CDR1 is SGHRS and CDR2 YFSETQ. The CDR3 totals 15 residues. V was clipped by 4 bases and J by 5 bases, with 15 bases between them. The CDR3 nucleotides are TGCGCCAGCAGCACCCGGGACACAGTTACCGGGGAGCTGTTTTTT. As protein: CASSTRDTVTGELFF.

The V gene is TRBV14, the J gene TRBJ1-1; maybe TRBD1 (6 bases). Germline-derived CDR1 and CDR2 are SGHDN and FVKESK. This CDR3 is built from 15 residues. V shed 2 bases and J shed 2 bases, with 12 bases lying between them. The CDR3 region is CASSQTTGLNTEAFF. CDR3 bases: TGTGCCAGCAGCCAAACGACAGGCCTAAACACTGAAGCTTTCTTT.

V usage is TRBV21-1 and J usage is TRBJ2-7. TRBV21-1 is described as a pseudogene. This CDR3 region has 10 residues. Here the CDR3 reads CASGPYEQYF. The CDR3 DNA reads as TGTGCCAGCGGACCCTACGAGCAGTACTTC.

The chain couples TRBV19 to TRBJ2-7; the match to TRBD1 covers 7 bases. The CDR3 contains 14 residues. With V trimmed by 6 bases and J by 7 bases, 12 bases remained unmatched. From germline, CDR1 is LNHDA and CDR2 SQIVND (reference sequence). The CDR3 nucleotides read TGTGCCAGTAGGGAAAATGACAGGGCAGGTGAGCAGTACTTC. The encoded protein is CASRENDRAGEQYF.

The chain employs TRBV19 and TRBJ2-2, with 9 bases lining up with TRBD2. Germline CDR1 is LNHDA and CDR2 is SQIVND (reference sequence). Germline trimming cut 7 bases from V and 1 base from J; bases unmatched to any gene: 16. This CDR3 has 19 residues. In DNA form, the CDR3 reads TGTGCCAGTACAGGTAGGCGAGCGGGAGGTCCCGTGAACACCGGGGAGCTGTTTTTT. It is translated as CASTGRRAGGPVNTGELFF.

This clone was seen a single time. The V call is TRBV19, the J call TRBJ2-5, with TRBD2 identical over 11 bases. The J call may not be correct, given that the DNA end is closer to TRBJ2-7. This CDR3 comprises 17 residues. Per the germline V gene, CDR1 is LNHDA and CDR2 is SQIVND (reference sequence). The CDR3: CASSIFPTSGSAHEQYF. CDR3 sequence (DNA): TGTGCCAGTAGTATATTCCCCACTAGCGGGAGTGCCCACGAGCAGTACTTC.

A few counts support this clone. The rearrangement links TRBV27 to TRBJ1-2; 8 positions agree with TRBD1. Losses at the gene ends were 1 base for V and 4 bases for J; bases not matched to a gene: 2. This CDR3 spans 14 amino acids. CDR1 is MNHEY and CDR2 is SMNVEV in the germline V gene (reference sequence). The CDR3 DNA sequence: TGTGCCAGCAGTTTATTTGGGACAGGCTATGGCTACACCTTC. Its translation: CASSLFGTGYGYTF.

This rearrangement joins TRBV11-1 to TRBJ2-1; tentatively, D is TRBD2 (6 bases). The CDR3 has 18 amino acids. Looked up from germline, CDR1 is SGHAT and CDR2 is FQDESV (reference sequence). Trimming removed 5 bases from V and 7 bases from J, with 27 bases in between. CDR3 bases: TGTGCCAGCAGCACACCTCCCGGGGGATTCCTATTCGCAAATGAGCAGTTCTTC. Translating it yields CASSTPPGGFLFANEQFF.

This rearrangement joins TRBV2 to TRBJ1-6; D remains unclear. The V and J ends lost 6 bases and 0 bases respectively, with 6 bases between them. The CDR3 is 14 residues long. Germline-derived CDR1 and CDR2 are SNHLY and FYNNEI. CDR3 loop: CASRGSSYNSPLHF. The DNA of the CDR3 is TGTGCCAGCAGGGGTAGCTCCTATAATTCACCCCTCCACTTT.

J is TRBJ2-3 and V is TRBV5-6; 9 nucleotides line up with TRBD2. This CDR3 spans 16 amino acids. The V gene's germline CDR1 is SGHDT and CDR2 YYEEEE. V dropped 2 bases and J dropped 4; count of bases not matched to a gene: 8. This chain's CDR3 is CASSFGLAPKADTQYF. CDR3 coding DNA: TGTGCCAGCAGCTTCGGACTAGCGCCTAAAGCAGATACGCAGTATTTT.

The CDR3 DNA is TGTGCCAGCAGCGTAGAGCGAGATGGGAGCACTGAAGCTTTCTTT. Its protein is CASSVERDGSTEAFF. The genes are TRBV9 and TRBJ1-1; D is unclear. Germline V gene data show CDR1 as SGDLS and CDR2 as YYNGEE. V lost 0 bases to trimming and J lost 4 bases, with 13 bases between them. This CDR3 is built from 15 residues.

The CDR3 sequence is CASSLGPGLAGVNEQFF. DNA for the CDR3: TGCGCCAGCAGCTTGGGGCCGGGGCTAGCGGGAGTGAATGAGCAGTTCTTC. J is TRBJ2-1 and V is TRBV5-1; 10 bases align to TRBD2. Germline V gene data show CDR1 as SGHRS and CDR2 as YFSETQ. V lost 0 bases and J lost 7; bases outside the gene matches: 10. This CDR3 region has 17 residues.

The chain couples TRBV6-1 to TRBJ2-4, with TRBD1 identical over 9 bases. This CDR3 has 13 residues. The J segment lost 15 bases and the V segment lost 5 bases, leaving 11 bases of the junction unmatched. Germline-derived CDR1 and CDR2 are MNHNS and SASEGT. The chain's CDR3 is CASSYERGTGPYF. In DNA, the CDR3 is TGTGCCAGCAGTTATGAAAGAGGGACAGGGCCGTACTTC.

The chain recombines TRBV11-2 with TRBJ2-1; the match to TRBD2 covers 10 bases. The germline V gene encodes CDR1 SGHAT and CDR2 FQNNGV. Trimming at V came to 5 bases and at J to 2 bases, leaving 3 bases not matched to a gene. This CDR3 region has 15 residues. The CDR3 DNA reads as TGTGCCAGCAGCCCGCTAGCGGGAGCCTACAATGAGCAGTTCTTC. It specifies CASSPLAGAYNEQFF.